The 7 T cell receptor beta chains presented below share a single source sample, sequenced in a study of technical replicates of blood from a handful of donors. Sequencing was performed with immunoSEQ multiplex PCR; in TCRdb, only in-frame clones are kept and a portion is missing. The table lists tens of thousands of clones, nearly 96% of them singletons. What was sequenced was T cells isolated from PBMCs. The receptors were gathered from a human donor in good health.

The CDR3 bases are TGCAGCGTTGAGTGGCGCGGCGGGGAGCTGTTTTTT. Encoded protein: CSVEWRGGELFF. The chain joins TRBV29-1 to TRBJ2-2; unclear D gene. V lost 3 bases and J 7 bases, leaving 9 bases between the germline ends. Germline V CDR1 and CDR2: SQVTM, ANQGSEA. This CDR3 region has 12 residues.

J is TRBJ2-3 and V is TRBV11-3; tentatively, D is TRBD2 (5 bases). V lost 5 bases and J lost 0, with 9 bases in between. The germline gives CDR1 SGHNT, CDR2 YENEEA. CDR3 length: 14 residues. CDR3 coding DNA: TGTGCCAGCAGCCAACGCGGGAGCACAGATACGCAGTATTTT. Translating gives CASSQRGSTDTQYF. The variable domain in full, completed from reference TRBV11-3 and TRBJ2-3, reads EAGVVQSPRYKIIEKKQPVAFWCNPISGHNTLYWYLQNLGQGPELLIRYENEEAVDDSQLPKDRFSAERLKGVDSTLKIQPAELGDSAVYLCASSQRGSTDTQYFGPGTRLTVL.

The chain is built from TRBV11-2 and TRBJ1-2; D unclear. This CDR3 has 14 residues. The germline V and J ends were trimmed by 0 bases and 3 bases, with 8 bases remaining between them. CDR1 is SGHAT, CDR2 FQNNGV, per germline. CDR3 DNA sequence: TGTGCCAGCAGCTTAGATCCAGGCTACTATGGCTACACCTTC. Translated, it gives CASSLDPGYYGYTF.

This clone was observed once. The chain combines TRBV19 with TRBJ2-7; 8 nucleotides agree with TRBD1. The J segment lost 3 bases and the V segment lost 3 bases, leaving 10 bases of the junction unmatched. This CDR3 is 16 amino acids long. CDR1 LNHDA and CDR2 SQIVND come from the germline V gene (reference sequence). CDR3 coding DNA: TGTGCCAGTAGTATGTTGATGGGGACAGGTCTCTACGAGCAGTACTTC. Residues: CASSMLMGTGLYEQYF.

V and J are TRBV6-5 and TRBJ2-7; D call uncertain. Trimming left V 5 bases short and J 2 bases short, with 13 bases between. The length of the CDR3 is 14 residues. Germline CDR1 reads MNHEY; CDR2 reads SVGAGI. For the CDR3, the DNA is TGTGCCAGCAGTCCCGCGGCGGAACCCTACGAGCAGTACTTC. This sequence encodes CASSPAAEPYEQYF.

V usage is TRBV5-5 and J usage is TRBJ2-7; 7 nucleotides align to TRBD1. CDR1 is SGHKS and CDR2 is YYEKEE in the germline V gene (reference sequence). The CDR3 is 14 amino acids. V was clipped by 1 base and J by 1 base; unmatched bases: 2. The CDR3 region is CASSLSGGSYEQYF. For the CDR3, the DNA is TGTGCCAGCAGCTTGTCAGGGGGTTCCTACGAGCAGTACTTC.

This sequence joins TRBV11-3 and TRBJ2-7; TRBD2 matches at 7 bases. Germline V lookup: CDR1 SGHNT, CDR2 YENEEA. V trimming: 0 bases; J trimming: 4 bases; junction bases outside the gene matches: 9. The CDR3 contains 16 residues. As DNA, the CDR3 is TGTGCCAGCAGCTTAGACGGGAGGACTACCCTATACGAGCAGTACTTC. Encoded protein: CASSLDGRTTLYEQYF.